This entry features one T cell receptor beta chain sequence. The data belong to a study of blood T cells in healthy people across ages. Study-wide background: Template switching recovered approximately one barcoded beta molecule for every two T cells.

Per germline, CDR1 LGHNA and CDR2 YSLEER. The CDR3 sequence is 16 residues long. Trimming shortened V by 0 bases and J by 4 bases, and 14 bases separated the two germline ends. The second PCR ran about 6 to 11 cycles with a sample-barcoded 5' primer and J-beta primers. Each CDR3 protein is one row after TCRdb ran MiXCR on the 5' RACE reads. Of more than 500,000 distinct CDR3 sequences in the sample, 25% to 30% were seen once. Those donating, healthy Caucasian individuals from Russia, were aged about 6 to 95. Total RNA was isolated from each sample in quantities of at least 6 micrograms. This TCR derives from a woman between 70 and 85 years old in good health. This chain links TRBV4-3 with TRBJ2-3; a possible D gene is TRBD2 (7 bases). The sequenced sample was blood. The CDR3 loop is CASSQDGGGGADTQYF. DNA for the CDR3: TGCGCCAGCAGCCAAGATGGGGGCGGGGGAGCAGATACGCAGTATTTT.